This entry describes one T cell receptor beta chain. The clone's antigen remains unknown. No base quality values were provided; no much bigger clone lies one nucleotide off. This sample was included in a study of blood T cell repertoires in COVID-19 (dated by TCRdb to 2018 to 2020). About the full investigation: Samples from collaborators originated in the United States, Italy and Spain and spanned both the acute and convalescent phases of COVID-19. The repertoires were made available in a free public database intended to serve as a resource for research on the immune response to SARS-CoV-2. The prospective study material was composed of cDNA or gDNA derived from T cells, B-cell-depleted T cells, or PBMCs. Samples came from the ongoing ImmuneRACE study (first 160 participants) plus 1,254 subjects from 6 global collaborators. Where available, HLA class I and class II types were obtained from metadata supplied by the sample provider rather than from assay-based typing. A de-identified subject ID, COVID-19 status, age in years and sex were almost always included in the sample metadata. Deeply sampled blood TCRbeta repertoires from subjects exposed to, actively infected with, or recovered from COVID-19 were included in the dataset.

CDR1 and CDR2 are read off the germline V gene as MDHEN and SYDVKM. The CDR3, cysteine through phenylalanine, is 14 amino acids long. The retained sequence is limited to the CDR3, 42 bases, with the frame set at the first base. V and J lose 5 bases and 0 bases, and a span of 11 bases separates them. TCRbeta CDR3 regions were amplified from genomic DNA by means of the immunoSEQ Assay, a bias-controlled multiplex PCR. Regarding the original processing steps: Nucleated cell counts per sample were estimated from amplification of reference gene primers within the assay. To quantify the absolute abundance of each unique TCRbeta CDR3 rearrangement, sequence reads were collapsed and filtered. For each sample, productive Simpson clonality was calculated as the square root of Simpson's diversity index across productive rearrangements. TCRdb obtained this table from immuneACCESS and retained in-frame rearrangements with V and J assigned. These tables miss some clones; where compared with another copy, unresolved V genes account for less than half of the shortfall, and the remainder is unexplained. D and trimming come from the DNA, and the V and J calls and clone size come from that table. This sample gives 400,000 to 550,000 clones in total; approximately 90% of them show up just once. 4% to 5.5% of the sample is held by the ten biggest clonotypes.

Each collaborating institution followed its own protocols to collect whole blood in K2EDTA tubes. Collaborator samples were shipped for TCRbeta analysis as frozen whole blood, isolated PBMCs, or DNA extracted from either sample type. The research as a whole found: Clinical and demographic metadata were provided uncurated, with the amount varying by source and participant.

The receptor was isolated from a woman in her 30s with acute or convalescent COVID-19. Here the chain combines TRBV28 and TRBJ2-7; tentative D gene TRBD1, with 6 bases matching. The sequenced sample was peripheral blood. CDR3 loop: CASSPTGSSYEQYF. The DNA is TGTGCCAGCAGTCCTACAGGGAGCTCCTACGAGCAGTACTTC.